The next 10 T cell receptor beta chains were all read from a single sample in a study of cytomegalovirus exposure and HLA in healthy donors. The PCR made use of 60 Vbeta and 13 Jbeta primers. The protocol was immunoSEQ multiplex PCR, while the TCRdb copy is restricted to in-frame clones and leaves out a portion. In the table there are about 140,000 clones, roughly 77% of which are singletons. The specimen was PBMCs. These receptors came from a male donor in good health and CMV-seronegative.

J is TRBJ1-2 and V is TRBV25-1, with D possibly TRBD1 on 5 matching bases. The CDR3 consists of 15 residues. V dropped 6 bases and J dropped 3 bases, with 17 bases sitting between them. Per germline, CDR1 MGHDK and CDR2 SYGVNS. CDR3 in DNA: TGTGCCAGCAGCATCAAAAGCTCAGGGTACTATGGCTACACCTTC. The encoded protein is CASSIKSSGYYGYTF.

V usage is TRBV6-6 and J usage is TRBJ1-3, with D tentatively TRBD1 (6 bases). This CDR3 comprises 14 residues. Germline V gene sequence: CDR1 MNHNY, CDR2 SVGAGI (reference sequence). Trimming removed 6 bases from V and 4 bases from J, with 13 bases in between. Here the CDR3 reads CASRRDTTGNTIYF. The CDR3 region has the DNA TGTGCCAGCAGACGGGACACAACGGGAAACACCATATATTTT.

In the case of this clone: The sample contains more than one DNA sequence encoding this CDR3. The chain combines TRBV19 with TRBJ1-2, with TRBD1 identical over 7 bases. Trimming at V came to 4 bases and at J to 3 bases, leaving 5 bases not matched to a gene. CDR1 and CDR2 (germline): LNHDA, SQIVND (reference sequence). The CDR3 runs 14 residues. The CDR3: CASSTPGQDYGYTF. DNA of the CDR3: TGTGCCAGTAGTACCCCAGGACAGGACTATGGCTACACCTTC.

The chain is built from TRBV27 and TRBJ1-1, with D maybe TRBD1 (5 bases). Germline-derived CDR1 and CDR2 are MNHEY and SMNVEV (reference sequence). This CDR3 is built from 14 residues. V lost 5 bases to trimming and J lost 1 base, with 11 bases between them. Written as DNA, the CDR3 is TGTGCCAGCAGTCCCCTAACAGGGAACACTGAAGCTTTCTTT. Its translation: CASSPLTGNTEAFF.

The rearrangement joins TRBV9 to TRBJ2-7; TRBD2 matches at 8 bases. The CDR3 is 14 residues long. V gave up 5 bases and J gave up 6 bases; unmatched junction bases: 10. CDR1 SGDLS and CDR2 YYNGEE come from the germline V gene. The CDR3 nucleotides read TGTGCCAGCAGTCTCGGGGGGGCCTCGAGCGAGCAGTACTTC. This sequence encodes CASSLGGASSEQYF.

The gene calls are TRBV9 and TRBJ2-1; 12 bases are shared with TRBD2. CDR1 and CDR2 (germline): SGDLS, YYNGEE. The CDR3 extends over 16 amino acids. The V and J ends lost 1 base and 5 bases, in that order; junction bases with no gene match: 4. The CDR3 protein is CASSVIGLAGHNEQFF. The DNA of the CDR3 is TGTGCCAGCAGCGTAATTGGACTAGCGGGACACAATGAGCAGTTCTTC.

This clone appeared a single time. The genes are TRBV2 and TRBJ2-1, with 11 bases matching TRBD1. CDR1 is SNHLY and CDR2 is FYNNEI in the germline V gene. V lost 8 bases and J lost 15; bases outside the gene matches: 6. This CDR3 has 11 residues. CDR3 in amino acids: CASLGTGGRFF. The CDR3 DNA reads TGTGCCAGCCTCGGGACAGGGGGTCGGTTCTTC. Using reference TRBV2 and TRBJ2-1 for the parts outside the CDR3, the full variable domain is EPEVTQTPSHQVTQMGQEVILRCVPISNHLYFYWYRQILGQKVEFLVSFYNNEISEKSEIFDDQFSVERPDGSNFTLKIRSTKLEDSAMYFCASLGTGGRFFGPGTRLTVL.

This clone was detected a few times. The rearrangement uses TRBV5-1 and TRBJ2-7, with TRBD1 identical over 12 bases. The CDR3 runs 16 residues. CDR1 SGHRS and CDR2 YFSETQ come from the germline V gene. V shed 3 bases and J 7 bases; nucleotides not matched to a gene: 11. CDR3 DNA: TGCGCCAGCAGCTCCACCGGGACAGGGGGCGCGGAGGAGCAGTACTTC. This translates into CASSSTGTGGAEEQYF. The full variable domain, completed using reference TRBV5-1 and TRBJ2-7, is KAGVTQTPRYLIKTRGQQVTLSCSPISGHRSVSWYQQTPGQGLQFLFEYFSETQRNKGNFPGRFSGRQFSNSRSEMNVSTLELGDSALYLCASSSTGTGGAEEQYFGPGTRLTVT.

This chain links TRBV6-1 with TRBJ2-5; D uncertain. Trimming took 5 bases from V and 1 from J, leaving 11 bases between them. The CDR3 is 14 residues long. Germline CDR1 is MNHNS and CDR2 is SASEGT. CDR3 region: CASSSSAAQETQYF. In nucleotides, the CDR3 is TGTGCCAGCAGTTCTTCCGCGGCCCAAGAGACCCAGTACTTC.

The chain joins TRBV27 to TRBJ1-3; no reliable D call. Germline loops: CDR1 MNHEY, CDR2 SMNVEV (reference sequence). V lost 0 bases and J 0 bases, leaving 9 bases between the germline ends. The CDR3 is made up of 16 amino acids. The CDR3 loop is CASSLSSSSSGNTIYF. CDR3 nucleotide sequence: TGTGCCAGCAGTTTATCCTCCTCGAGCTCTGGAAACACCATATATTTT.